This T cell receptor (beta chain) was found in a study of T cells in Graves' hyperthyroidism and ophthalmopathy. General study results and limits: The model identified upcoming ophthalmopathy a median approximately 6.5 months ahead of onset. Blood also showed most of the thyroid clonotypes that were expanded above 0.001.

The CDR3 regions of TCR beta were amplified from RNA transcripts. HTBI primers drove first-round RT-PCR of the TCR CDR3. MiXCR was run by TCRdb on the multiplex PCR reads, yielding one entry per CDR3 protein. The sample lists some 770,000 distinct CDR3 sequences, approximately 16% occurring once. Ten or more counts support this clonotype. Its antigen is still unknown. The sample comprised blood. This TCR was recovered from a man in his late teens or twenties with Graves' hyperthyroidism.

CDR3 DNA sequence: TGTGCCAGCAGTCCTCGGGACAGGGGGGATACGCAGTATTTT. The encoded protein is CASSPRDRGDTQYF. The V gene is TRBV12-3 or TRBV12-4, the J gene TRBJ2-3, with 11 bases lining up with TRBD1. The CDR3 extends over 14 amino acids. V lost 5 bases and J lost 6; bases outside the gene matches: 4.